Shown below are 10 T cell receptor beta chains from a single sample sequenced in a study of spatial heterogeneity in lung cancer. The study, taken as a whole, reports: The study found that expanded intratumoral alpha and beta TCR counts tracked tumor mutation counts.

TCRdb re-analysed the 5' RACE reads in MiXCR, keeping a single row per CDR3 protein. Among some 7,800 distinct CDR3 sequences, less than 9% were seen once, and the ten largest hold 8.3%. The antigens for these receptors are not known. Time point: sample taken at primary tumor resection. Here the sequenced sample was lung tumor tissue, taken at surgery. Source of these receptors: a male donor with early-stage non-small cell lung cancer.

This chain connects TRBV3-1 to TRBJ2-5; D possibly matches TRBD1 or TRBD2 (5 bases each). V was shortened by 1 base and J by 4 bases, with 13 bases between the two germline ends. The germline gives CDR1 LGHDT, CDR2 YNNKEL (reference sequence). This CDR3 has 15 residues. The CDR3 bases are TGTGCCAGCAGCCAAGGGCGGGTTCAGGGAGAGACCCAGTACTTC. This encodes CASSQGRVQGETQYF.

In this sample, this clonotype turned up a few times. The gene calls are TRBV2 and TRBJ1-5; the D gene is possibly TRBD1 (5 bases). This CDR3 is built from 15 residues. Germline CDR1 is SNHLY and CDR2 is FYNNEI. V was pared by 8 bases and J by 0 bases, with 14 bases between. CDR3 amino acids: CASEGPRYSNQPQHF. CDR3 nucleotides: TGTGCCAGCGAGGGGCCTCGATATAGCAATCAGCCCCAGCATTTT.

As concerns this clonotype: A much bigger clone sits one base away, suggesting this may be a read error. The chain uses TRBV9 and TRBJ1-4, with 7 bases matching TRBD1. In germline, CDR1 is SGDLS, CDR2 YYNGEE. V shed 4 bases and J 3 bases; nucleotides not matched to a gene: 6. The CDR3 covers 15 residues. The CDR3 coding sequence is TGTGCCAGCAGCATACAGGGGAGCGCTAATGAAAAACTGTTTTTT. This encodes CASSIQGSANEKLFF.

This clonotype occurred many times. The chain is built from TRBV6-6 and TRBJ2-5, with a possible D match to TRBD2 (6 bases). CDR1 is MNHNY, CDR2 SVGAGI, per germline (reference sequence). Trimming cost V 4 bases and J 5 bases, with 14 bases left between them. The CDR3 loop spans 14 amino acids. The CDR3 DNA is TGTGCCAGCAGTTCGGTCTCCCGGGGGGAGACCCAGTACTTC. It yields the protein CASSSVSRGETQYF.

By share, this clonotype counts as medium-sized. The chain uses TRBV13 and TRBJ2-7; D call uncertain. The CDR3 loop spans 14 amino acids. Germline CDR1 is PRHDT and CDR2 is FYEKMQ (reference sequence). Deletions cut 5 bases from V and 3 bases from J, with 14 bases between. In DNA, the CDR3 is TGTGCCAGCAGCCTCGGACGCAGTATCTACGAGCAGTACTTC. The encoded protein is CASSLGRSIYEQYF. The full variable domain, with the rest looked up from reference TRBV13 and TRBJ2-7, is AAGVIQSPRHLIKEKRETATLKCYPIPRHDTVYWYQQGPGQDPQFLISFYEKMQSDKGSIPDRFSAQQFSDYHSELNMSSLELGDSALYFCASSLGRSIYEQYFGPGTRLTVT.

This clonotype counts as medium-sized. This chain links TRBV5-1 with TRBJ2-2; D gene unclear. V lost 0 bases to trimming and J lost 3 bases, with 9 bases between them. This CDR3 contains 15 residues. Germline lookup yields CDR1 SGHRS and CDR2 YFSETQ. The CDR3 bases are TGCGCCAGCAGCTTGGACACACTCGACACCGGGGAGCTGTTTTTT. Its translation is CASSLDTLDTGELFF. The entire variable domain, with the rest obtained from reference TRBV5-1 and TRBJ2-2, is as follows: KAGVTQTPRYLIKTRGQQVTLSCSPISGHRSVSWYQQTPGQGLQFLFEYFSETQRNKGNFPGRFSGRQFSNSRSEMNVSTLELGDSALYLCASSLDTLDTGELFFGEGSRLTVL.

In its sample, this clonotype was seen many times. One end of the junction varies from germline; a read error may be responsible. The V gene is TRBV5-1, the J gene TRBJ2-7, with a tentative D call TRBD2 (7 bases). Germline-derived CDR1 and CDR2 are SGHRS and YFSETQ. The CDR3 is 15 residues long. The DNA of the CDR3 is TGCGACAGCAGCTTGGGGGGGCCTATCTTCGGCGAGCAGTACTTC. Translating gives CDSSLGGPIFGEQYF.

This clonotype is categorized as medium-sized. The chain couples TRBV6-2 or TRBV6-3 to TRBJ1-6; D unresolved. Germline CDR1 MNHEY, CDR2 SVGEGT. V was shortened by 5 bases and J by 7 bases, with 27 bases between the two germline ends. CDR3 length equals 19 residues. The CDR3 region is CASSKLPRRHLARNSPLHF. The CDR3 nucleotides are TGTGCCAGCAGTAAACTCCCTCGAAGACACCTCGCGAGAAATTCACCCCTCCACTTT.

Ten or more counts support this clonotype. The chain couples TRBV29-1 to TRBJ2-5; no definite D call. V lost 6 bases, J lost 4 bases, and 12 bases lay in between. The CDR3 is 12 residues long. Per the germline V gene, CDR1 is SQVTM and CDR2 is ANQGSEA. CDR3 in amino acids: CSVAGESETQYF. The DNA of the CDR3 is TGCAGCGTCGCCGGAGAGTCAGAGACCCAGTACTTC.

This clonotype was counted ten times or more. The chain is built from TRBV10-3 and TRBJ2-7, with D possibly matching TRBD2 (5 bases). The CDR3 is 14 residues long. Germline values: CDR1 ENHRY, CDR2 SYGVKD. Trimming took off 0 bases at V and 2 bases at J, with 8 bases between the two ends. CDR3 coding DNA: TGTGCCATCAGTGAGTCCCGGGGAACCTACGAGCAGTACTTC. Translated, it gives CAISESRGTYEQYF.